Each of the 13 T cell receptor beta chains below was sequenced from the same sample in a study of blood T cell repertoires in COVID-19. The method was immunoSEQ multiplex PCR; TCRdb's version includes in-frame clones alone and lacks a portion of them. The repertoire holds around 100,000 clones, with about 88% as singletons. Sequencing was done on a sample of peripheral blood. The receptors come from a human donor in a cohort sampled during active COVID-19.

This chain links TRBV2 with TRBJ1-1; D gene unclear. This CDR3 contains 13 residues. V lost 4 bases to trimming and J lost 4 bases, with 10 bases between them. Germline loops: CDR1 SNHLY, CDR2 FYNNEI. CDR3 residues: CASSVTGSTEAFF. CDR3 sequence (DNA): TGTGCCAGCAGTGTTACGGGATCCACTGAAGCTTTCTTT.

This clone was counted a single time. The chain recombines TRBV5-1 with TRBJ2-5, with 7 bases fitting TRBD1. This CDR3 has 14 amino acids. CDR1 and CDR2 from the germline V gene are SGHRS and YFSETQ. V was pared by 4 bases and J by 2 bases, with 5 bases of the junction left unmatched. Written as DNA, the CDR3 is TGCGCCAGCAGCCCACGACAGGGACAAGAGACCCAGTACTTC. Translation gives CASSPRQGQETQYF.

J is TRBJ2-5 and V is TRBV5-1, with TRBD2 as a possible D gene (5 bases). The V gene lost 2 bases and the J gene lost 2 bases, with 13 bases spanning the gap. Looked up from germline, CDR1 is SGHRS and CDR2 is YFSETQ. This CDR3 has 15 amino acids. The CDR3 DNA is TGCGCCAGCAGCTTATATAATAGCGAGCAAGAGACCCAGTACTTC. It yields the protein CASSLYNSEQETQYF.

V gene TRBV10-2 combines with J gene TRBJ1-5; TRBD1 matches at 10 bases. From germline, CDR1 is WSHSY and CDR2 SAAADI. Losses at the gene ends were 6 bases for V and 7 bases for J; bases not matched to a gene: 3. This CDR3 contains 13 residues. CDR3 sequence: CASRGTGEQPQHF. CDR3 bases: TGCGCCAGCAGGGGGACAGGGGAACAGCCCCAGCATTTT.

The chain recombines TRBV7-2 with TRBJ2-7; D not certain. Germline CDR1 reads SGHTA; CDR2 reads FQGNSA. Trimming cost V 2 bases and J 3 bases, with 5 bases left between them. This CDR3 has 12 residues. In nucleotides, the CDR3 is TGTGCCAGCAGCTTACAGAACTACGAGCAGTACTTC. Protein product: CASSLQNYEQYF.

The genes are TRBV10-3 and TRBJ2-3, with 8 bases that match TRBD2. V trimming: 8 bases; J trimming: 4 bases; junction bases outside the gene matches: 5. The germline gives CDR1 ENHRY, CDR2 SYGVKD. The CDR3 length is 13 residues. The CDR3 loop reads CAIWGLDSDTQYF. DNA of the CDR3: TGTGCCATCTGGGGACTAGATTCAGATACGCAGTATTTT.

V is TRBV4-1 and J is TRBJ2-7; 9 bases agree with TRBD2. Germline-derived CDR1 and CDR2 are MGHRA and YSYEKL. CDR3 size: 15 residues. After removal of 4 bases from V and 0 bases from J, the junction contained 4 bases not matched to a gene. CDR3 DNA: TGCGCCAGCAGCCCCCTAGCGGGGAGCTCCTACGAGCAGTACTTC. Its translation is CASSPLAGSSYEQYF.

This chain links TRBV9 with TRBJ1-6; D perhaps matches TRBD1 (5 bases). The CDR3 is 13 amino acids. CDR1 and CDR2 (germline): SGDLS, YYNGEE. The ends were cut back, 4 bases at V and 6 bases at J, with 8 bases in the middle. CDR3 DNA: TGTGCCAGCAGCCCGACAGCTAATTCACCCCTCCACTTT. It yields the protein CASSPTANSPLHF.

V gene TRBV15 combines with J gene TRBJ2-7; no firm D call. V was cut by 1 base and J by 3 bases, with 7 bases left in between. The CDR3 sequence is 13 residues long. The germline V gene encodes CDR1 LNHNV and CDR2 YYDKDF (reference sequence). The CDR3 spells CATSRGQDYEQYF. CDR3 DNA sequence: TGTGCCACCAGCAGAGGGCAGGACTACGAGCAGTACTTC.

This clone came up once. This chain uses TRBV29-1 with TRBJ2-2; 10 nucleotides line up with TRBD2. There are 15 residues in the CDR3. The germline CDR1 and CDR2 sequences are SQVTM and ANQGSEA. The V segment lost 4 bases and the J segment 3 bases; nucleotides outside the gene matches: 5. CDR3 in DNA: TGCAGCGTTGGGACTAGCGGAGGCTACACCGGGGAGCTGTTTTTT. Protein sequence: CSVGTSGGYTGELFF.

The chain is built from TRBV5-6 and TRBJ2-2; the D is unclear. Germline CDR1 reads SGHDT; CDR2 reads YYEEEE. CDR3 size: 14 residues. The V gene lost 4 bases and the J gene lost 0 bases, with 7 bases spanning the gap. CDR3 nucleotides: TGTGCCAGCAGCCCACTAACGAACACCGGGGAGCTGTTTTTT. Translation: CASSPLTNTGELFF. The entire variable domain, with the rest obtained from reference TRBV5-6 and TRBJ2-2, is as follows: DAGVTQSPTHLIKTRGQQVTLRCSPKSGHDTVSWYQQALGQGPQFIFQYYEEEERQRGNFPDRFSGHQFPNYSSELNVNALLLGDSALYLCASSPLTNTGELFFGEGSRLTVL.

The chain joins TRBV7-3 to TRBJ2-2, with 7 bases matching TRBD2. CDR1 is SGHTA and CDR2 is FQGTGA in the germline V gene. This CDR3 is built from 15 residues. V gave up 5 bases and J gave up 6 bases; unmatched junction bases: 9. CDR3 sequence reads: CASSDPLAGAGELFF. The CDR3 DNA is TGTGCCAGCAGCGACCCCTTGGCGGGGGCCGGGGAGCTGTTTTTT. The whole variable domain, filled in from reference TRBV7-3 and TRBJ2-2, reads GAGVSQTPSNKVTEKGKYVELRCDPISGHTALYWYRQSLGQGPEFLIYFQGTGAADDSGLPNDRFFAVRPEGSVSTLKIQRTERGDSAVYLCASSDPLAGAGELFFGEGSRLTVL.

The chain recombines TRBV11-1 with TRBJ2-3, with D perhaps TRBD2 (7 bases). Germline-derived CDR1 and CDR2 are SGHAT and FQDESV (reference sequence). The CDR3 spans 16 residues. The V end was cut by 1 base, the J end by 2 bases, with 13 bases between. CDR3 residues: CASSLERDTYTDTQYF. CDR3 nucleotide sequence: TGTGCCAGCAGCTTAGAGCGGGACACATACACAGATACGCAGTATTTT.